The 7 T cell receptor beta chains in this list originate from one sample, sequenced in a study of control samples from healthy donors and cancer patients. Sequencing used immunoSEQ multiplex PCR; TCRdb keeps in-frame clones, though not all of them. The profile shows approximately 150,000 clones, roughly 89% of them singletons. The sample taken for sequencing was blood. These receptors were taken from a man in his thirties or forties in good health.

The J gene is TRBJ1-4, the V gene TRBV11-2; TRBD1 aligns across 7 bases. V gave up 2 bases and J gave up 5 bases; unmatched junction bases: 11. The CDR3 extends over 17 amino acids. Germline V CDR1 and CDR2: SGHAT, FQNNGV. In DNA, the CDR3 is TGTGCCAGCAGCTTATTCCAGGGGGGACAGAGAAATGAAAAACTGTTTTTT. Encoded protein: CASSLFQGGQRNEKLFF.

The chain links TRBV24-1 to TRBJ1-4; the match to TRBD1 covers 9 bases. This CDR3 spans 14 amino acids. After removal of 4 bases from V and 8 bases from J, the junction contained 4 bases not matched to a gene. Germline V gene sequence: CDR1 KGHDR, CDR2 SFDVKD. The chain's CDR3 is CATSETGTGEKLFF. The CDR3 bases are TGTGCCACCAGTGAGACCGGGACAGGGGAAAAACTGTTTTTT.

The chain is built from TRBV6-2 or TRBV6-3 and TRBJ2-1; TRBD2 aligns across 7 bases. The CDR3 has 15 residues. With 0 bases clipped from V and 6 bases from J, the junction kept 5 bases outside the gene matches. Germline values: CDR1 MNHEY, CDR2 SVGEGT. The CDR3 bases are TGTGCCAGCAGTTACTCCAGGGAGGGCGGCAATGAGCAGTTCTTC. Protein: CASSYSREGGNEQFF.

The chain is built from TRBV7-2 and TRBJ2-7; TRBD1 is a possible D gene (6 bases). V lost 5 bases and J 7 bases, leaving 15 bases between the germline ends. The CDR3 loop spans 13 amino acids. Germline values: CDR1 SGHTA, CDR2 FQGNSA. For the CDR3, the DNA is TGTGCCAGCAGCCCAGACAGGTATAGGGAGCAGTACTTC. Translated, it gives CASSPDRYREQYF.

The V gene is TRBV5-4, the J gene TRBJ2-3; TRBD1 is a possible D gene (6 bases). This CDR3 has 15 amino acids. The V and J ends lost 1 base and 1 base respectively, with 10 bases between them. Germline loops: CDR1 SGHNT, CDR2 YYREEE (reference sequence). As DNA, the CDR3 is TGTGCCAGCAGCTTGCAGGGGTTGGGCACAGATACGCAGTATTTT. As protein: CASSLQGLGTDTQYF.

This chain joins TRBV5-1 and TRBJ1-1; maybe TRBD1 (5 bases). The V end lost 4 bases, the J end lost 3 bases, and 13 bases lay between the germline ends. The CDR3 totals 14 residues. Germline CDR1 is SGHRS and CDR2 is YFSETQ. The CDR3 region has the DNA TGCGCCAGCAGCACGGCGGGACCACACACTGAAGCTTTCTTT. As protein: CASSTAGPHTEAFF.

V gene TRBV11-3 combines with J gene TRBJ2-3; possible D gene TRBD2, 6 bases. Trimming took off 8 bases at V and 2 bases at J, with 14 bases between the two ends. The length of the CDR3 is 14 residues. Germline CDR1 reads SGHNT; CDR2 reads YENEEA. The CDR3 loop is CASARGSTTDTQYF. The DNA for the CDR3 is TGTGCCAGCGCTCGGGGGTCTACCACAGATACGCAGTATTTT.